Each of the 5 T cell receptor beta chains below was sequenced from the same sample in a study of cytomegalovirus exposure and HLA in healthy donors. Use of 60 Vbeta and 13 Jbeta primers characterized the PCR. Assay: immunoSEQ multiplex PCR; the TCRdb copy retains only in-frame clones and omits some. The sample lists about 150,000 clones; around 80% were seen once. The specimen sequenced was PBMCs. Every receptor here comes from a male donor in good health and CMV-seropositive.

The gene calls are TRBV5-1 and TRBJ1-1; D ambiguous. The CDR3 extends over 12 amino acids. Trimming shortened V by 3 bases and J by 11 bases, and 14 bases separated the two germline ends. CDR1 and CDR2 (germline): SGHRS, YFSETQ. The chain's CDR3 is CASSSLGGEAFF. For the CDR3, the DNA is TGCGCCAGCAGCTCATTAGGAGGTGAGGCTTTCTTT.

This chain connects TRBV28 to TRBJ1-2; 8 positions agree with TRBD1. V dropped 3 bases and J dropped 7; count of bases not matched to a gene: 10. This CDR3 region has 15 residues. Germline CDR1 reads MDHEN; CDR2 reads SYDVKM. This chain's CDR3 is CASSLTNRGRGGYTF. In nucleotides, the CDR3 is TGTGCCAGCAGTTTGACAAACAGGGGGAGGGGTGGCTACACCTTC.

This chain connects TRBV28 to TRBJ2-7; D gene ambiguous. The V end lost 2 bases, the J end lost 4 bases, and 6 bases lay between the germline ends. CDR1 MDHEN and CDR2 SYDVKM come from the germline V gene. This CDR3 spans 12 amino acids. The CDR3 coding sequence is TGTGCCAGCAGTTTAGTCACTTACGAGCAGTACTTC. This translates into CASSLVTYEQYF. Filled out from reference TRBV28 and TRBJ2-7, the complete variable domain reads DVKVTQSSRYLVKRTGEKVFLECVQDMDHENMFWYRQDPGLGLRLIYFSYDVKMKEKGDIPEGYSVSREKKERFSLILESASTNQTSMYLCASSLVTYEQYFGPGTRLTVT.

The chain is built from TRBV4-3 and TRBJ2-7; D is possibly TRBD2 (5 bases). Germline assignment: CDR1 LGHNA and CDR2 YSLEER. The V and J ends lost 4 bases and 4 bases respectively, with 11 bases between them. The CDR3 has 13 amino acids. CDR3 bases: TGCGCCAGCAGCCTATTACCGGGGTACGAGCAGTACTTC. Translation: CASSLLPGYEQYF.

Only a few counts were recorded for this clone. The chain is built from TRBV30 and TRBJ1-5, with 11 bases lining up with TRBD1. Germline CDR1 and CDR2: GTSNPN and SVGIG (reference sequence). The CDR3 runs to 15 residues. V shed 2 bases and J 10 bases; nucleotides not matched to a gene: 10. The CDR3 sequence: CAWSTFRDRGDPQHF. The CDR3, as DNA: TGTGCCTGGAGTACGTTCCGGGACAGGGGGGACCCCCAGCATTTT.